The clone carrying this T cell receptor beta chain came up a few times. Antigen unknown. The entry originates in a study of T cells in Graves' hyperthyroidism and ophthalmopathy. Study-level results: Median prediction lead before ophthalmopathy onset was about 6.7 months with the model.

The CDR3 is 12 residues long. From germline, CDR1 is MNHNY and CDR2 SVGAGI (reference sequence). V dropped 8 bases and J dropped 10 bases, with 12 bases sitting between them. Patients were excluded because of uncontrolled infection, other autoimmune disease, pregnancy or lactation. The source of the PBMCs was more than 9.5 ml of fresh peripheral blood. It was RNA transcripts that yielded the amplified TCR beta CDR3 regions. Using the HTBI primer set, a first-round RT-PCR was run on the TCR CDR3. TCRdb processed the multiplex PCR reads anew with MiXCR; each CDR3 protein has one entry. The table shows over 700,000 distinct CDR3 sequences, with 35% occurring only once.

V usage is TRBV6-6 and J usage is TRBJ1-6; the D gene is possibly TRBD1 (6 bases). Input material: blood. This TCR was sampled from a woman aged 40 to 55 with Graves' hyperthyroidism. The CDR3 spells CASARGSSPLHF. DNA of the CDR3: TGTGCCAGCGCCAGGGGCAGCTCACCCCTCCACTTT.